This TCR beta chain stems from a study of post-analysis software for immune sequencing data. Study background: As for disease course, relapsing-remitting, secondary progressive and progressive-relapsing multiple sclerosis were all included. Whole-study results and caveats: TRBV5-6, TRBV5-1 and TRBV20-1 were among five TRBV segments more frequent in patients than controls. When compared against controls, multiple sclerosis patients showed significantly lower normalized Chao1 diversity.

The germline CDR1 and CDR2 sequences are KGHDR and SFDVKD. This CDR3 has 14 amino acids. The TCR beta cDNA libraries carried unique molecular identifiers. Once about 0.9 to 11 million T cells were used, hundreds of thousands of cDNA molecules resulted. TCRdb re-derived calls from the PCR reads in MiXCR, one entry per CDR3 protein. The table lists more than 500,000 distinct CDR3 sequences, around a third of them singletons. This clonotype was counted between two and nine times. Antigen specificity is unknown. Sequenced material: blood. The TCR was taken from a girl aged 2-17 years with multiple sclerosis. V is TRBV24-1 and J is TRBJ2-1; 9 bases match TRBD1. The J call may be faulty, since TRBJ2-7 better matches the DNA end. The CDR3 sequence: CATAGTGPYNEQYF. The CDR3 DNA reads TGTGCCACCGCCGGGACAGGGCCTTACAATGAGCAGTACTTC.